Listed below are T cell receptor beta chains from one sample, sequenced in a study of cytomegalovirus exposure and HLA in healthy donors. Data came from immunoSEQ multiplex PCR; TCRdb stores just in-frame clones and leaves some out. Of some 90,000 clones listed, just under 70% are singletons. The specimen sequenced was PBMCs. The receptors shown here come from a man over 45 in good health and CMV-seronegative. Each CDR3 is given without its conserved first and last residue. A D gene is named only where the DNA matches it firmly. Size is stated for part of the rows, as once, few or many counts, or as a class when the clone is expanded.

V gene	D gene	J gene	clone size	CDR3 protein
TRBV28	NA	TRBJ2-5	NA	ASSFIGRVDQETQY
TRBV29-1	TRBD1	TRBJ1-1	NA	SVPWDSPAMNTEAF
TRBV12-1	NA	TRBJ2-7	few	ASSHGQEGSYEQY
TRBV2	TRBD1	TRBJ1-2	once	ASTLTTGSYGYT
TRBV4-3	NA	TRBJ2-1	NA	ASSPSTARSSYNEQF
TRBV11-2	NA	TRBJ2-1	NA	ASSPGVGRTAGNEQF
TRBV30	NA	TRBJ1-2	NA	AWSVGLVYGYT
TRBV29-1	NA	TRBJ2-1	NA	SVSILREINEQF
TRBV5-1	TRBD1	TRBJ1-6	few	ASSSGQVASPLH
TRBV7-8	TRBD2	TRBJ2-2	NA	ASRLAGGVWELF
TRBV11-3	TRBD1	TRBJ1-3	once	ASRFWGTGSHSGNTIY
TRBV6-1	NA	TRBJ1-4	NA	ASRPTAPNEKLF
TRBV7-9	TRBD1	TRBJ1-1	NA	ASRGGQIYEAF
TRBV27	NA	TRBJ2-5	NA	ASSLRGTQY
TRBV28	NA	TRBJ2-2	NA	ASSQSSGFFGELF
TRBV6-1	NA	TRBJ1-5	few	ATSRDQPQH
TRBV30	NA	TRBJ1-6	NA	AWSRFPYNSPLH
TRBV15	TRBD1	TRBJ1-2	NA	ATSTQMTGLGGYT
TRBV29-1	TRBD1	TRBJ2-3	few	SVDRGSADTQY
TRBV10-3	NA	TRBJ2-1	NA	AIQRSGQNYNEQF
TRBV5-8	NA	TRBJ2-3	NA	ASNTRGSTDTQY
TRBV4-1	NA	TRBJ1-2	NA	ASSLDQSAERSAHGYT
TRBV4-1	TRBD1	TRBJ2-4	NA	ASSQGQGAGAKNIQY
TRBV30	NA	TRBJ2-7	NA	AWGLWAGAYEQY
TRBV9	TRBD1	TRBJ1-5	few	ASSVGTGYQPQH
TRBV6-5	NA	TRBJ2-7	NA	ASSYVGIDYEQY
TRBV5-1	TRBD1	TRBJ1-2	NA	ASSDVIGRGRRGYT
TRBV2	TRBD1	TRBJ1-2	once	ASGGQGKGGYT
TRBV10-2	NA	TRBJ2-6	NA	ASEMRKSSGANVLT
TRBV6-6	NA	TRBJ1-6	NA	ASSYNSGNSPLH
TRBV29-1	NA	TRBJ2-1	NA	SVDRGSYNEQF
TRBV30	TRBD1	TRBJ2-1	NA	AWRRAVFGTGNEQF
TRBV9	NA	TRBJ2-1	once	ASSGHNYNEQF
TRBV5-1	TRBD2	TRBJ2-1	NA	ASSLGLAGDSYNEQF
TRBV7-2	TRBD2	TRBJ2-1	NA	ASSQILAASEQF
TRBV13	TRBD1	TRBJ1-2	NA	ASSLALAGQGLGYT
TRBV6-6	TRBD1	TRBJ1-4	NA	ASSYPGQGAHEKLF
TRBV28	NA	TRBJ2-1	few	ASSHVREQF
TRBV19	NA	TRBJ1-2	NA	ASSISFGGRVLTRPIGYT
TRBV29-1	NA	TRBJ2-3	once	SVAVDTQY
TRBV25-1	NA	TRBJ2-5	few	ASSAGVKTQY
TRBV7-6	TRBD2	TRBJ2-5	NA	ASSLWTSDQETQY